Each of the 16 T cell receptor beta chains below was sequenced from the same sample in a study of blood T cell repertoires in COVID-19 (dated by TCRdb to about 2020). The method was the immunoSEQ multiplex PCR assay. TCRdb retrieved this table from immuneACCESS and kept in-frame rearrangements only. Not all clones are present; in checked studies, unresolved V genes account for under half, and no reason is known for the remainder. The sample yields roughly 670,000 clones; approximately 90% were counted once. The top ten hold roughly 0.25% of the sample. Input material: peripheral blood. These receptors were taken from a woman aged 18 to 35 with acute or convalescent COVID-19.

A single count supports this clone. V and J are TRBV5-1 and TRBJ2-5, with 9 bases identical to TRBD1. Trimming took 4 bases from V and 2 from J; bases not matched to a gene: 9. Looked up from germline, CDR1 is SGHRS and CDR2 is YFSETQ. The CDR3 is made up of 16 amino acids. The CDR3 is CASSTGQGRGQETQYF. The CDR3 DNA sequence: TGCGCCAGCAGCACAGGACAGGGGAGGGGTCAAGAGACCCAGTACTTC.

The rearrangement joins TRBV28 to TRBJ1-1; TRBD1 might be the D (5 bases). The CDR3 consists of 14 residues. Germline assignment: CDR1 MDHEN and CDR2 SYDVKM. Trimming stripped 3 bases from V and 2 bases from J, with 10 bases between. In DNA, the CDR3 is TGTGCCAGCAGTTTCGACAGAAAAAACACTGAAGCTTTCTTT. It encodes CASSFDRKNTEAFF.

V gene TRBV28 combines with J gene TRBJ2-2; the D is unclear. V was shortened by 3 bases and J by 1 base, with 9 bases between the two germline ends. Germline values: CDR1 MDHEN, CDR2 SYDVKM. The CDR3 loop spans 15 amino acids. CDR3 amino acids: CASSFGDLNTGELFF. Here the CDR3 DNA reads TGTGCCAGCAGTTTCGGAGATTTGAACACCGGGGAGCTGTTTTTT.

The V call is TRBV5-1, the J call TRBJ2-1, with 10 bases that match TRBD1. Trimming cost V 6 bases and J 2 bases; bases outside gene matches: 11. Germline CDR1 is SGHRS and CDR2 is YFSETQ. CDR3 length: 17 residues. CDR3 nucleotides: TGCGCCAGCAACCGGGTCCCGACAGGGGGCCCCTACAATGAGCAGTTCTTC. Amino acid sequence: CASNRVPTGGPYNEQFF.

J is TRBJ1-1 and V is TRBV5-1, with 9 positions matching TRBD1. Germline V gives CDR1 SGHRS, CDR2 YFSETQ. After removal of 1 base from V and 5 bases from J, the junction contained 12 bases not matched to a gene. This CDR3 has 17 residues. CDR3 in amino acids: CASSLSTGGAQRTEAFF. The CDR3 DNA sequence: TGCGCCAGCAGCTTGAGTACAGGGGGCGCTCAGAGGACTGAAGCTTTCTTT.

The chain carries TRBV7-9 and TRBJ2-1; tentatively, D is TRBD2 (5 bases). The V gene lost 3 bases and the J gene lost 0 bases, with 15 bases spanning the gap. The CDR3 covers 17 residues. In germline, CDR1 is SEHNR, CDR2 FQNEAQ (reference sequence). The CDR3 bases are TGTGCCAGCAGCTTCCCTAGCCGCGAGAGCTCCTACAATGAGCAGTTCTTC. Translated, it gives CASSFPSRESSYNEQFF.

The V gene is TRBV7-6, the J gene TRBJ1-6; D ambiguous. V was trimmed by 1 base and J by 6 bases, leaving 13 bases between them. CDR3 size: 16 residues. Germline CDR1 and CDR2: SGHVS and FNYEAQ. Written as DNA, the CDR3 is TGTGCCAGCAGCTTAGGGTCGGACGGGATTAATTCACCCCTCCACTTT. It encodes CASSLGSDGINSPLHF.

The chain combines TRBV12-5 with TRBJ1-6; D unclear. CDR3 size: 11 residues. Germline lookup yields CDR1 LGHNT and CDR2 FRNRAP. CDR3 region: CAGPPATPLHF. Here the CDR3 DNA reads TGTGCGGGCCCTCCGGCGACCCCCCTCCACTTT.

The CDR3: CASSPPGGGVWESVGEQYF. CDR3 sequence (DNA): TGTGCCAGCAGCCCCCCGGGTGGGGGGGTATGGGAATCAGTTGGAGAGCAGTACTTC. V usage is TRBV7-2 and J usage is TRBJ2-7, with 7 bases fitting TRBD2. Germline CDR1 is SGHTA and CDR2 is FQGNSA. The CDR3 is 19 amino acids. V lost 5 bases and J lost 7; bases outside the gene matches: 26.

This chain links TRBV7-9 with TRBJ1-5; possible D gene TRBD1, 5 bases. Germline CDR1 reads SEHNR; CDR2 reads FQNEAQ (reference sequence). The CDR3 runs to 13 residues. Trimming stripped 5 bases from V and 7 bases from J, with 12 bases between. CDR3 protein: CASSVGGVQPQHF. CDR3 DNA: TGTGCCAGCAGCGTCGGGGGAGTACAGCCCCAGCATTTT.

This clone showed up just once. The V and J genes are TRBV7-6 and TRBJ1-1; tentatively, D is TRBD1 (6 bases). The V gene lost 3 bases and the J gene lost 3 bases, with 8 bases spanning the gap. Germline CDR1 SGHVS, CDR2 FNYEAQ. The CDR3 spans 13 residues. CDR3 nucleotide sequence: TGTGCCAGCAGCTTTGCAGGGGACACTGAAGCTTTCTTT. Its protein product is CASSFAGDTEAFF.

This chain uses TRBV4-1 with TRBJ2-3, with 15 bases that match TRBD2. This CDR3 has 17 amino acids. The germline CDR1 and CDR2 sequences are MGHRA and YSYEKL. V gave up 6 bases and J gave up 5 bases; unmatched junction bases: 9. The CDR3 nucleotides read TGCGCCAGCAGACGGACTAGCGGGGGGGCGGGGCAAGATACGCAGTATTTT. This encodes CASRRTSGGAGQDTQYF.

This chain joins TRBV12-5 and TRBJ1-3; unclear D gene. Looked up from germline, CDR1 is LGHNT and CDR2 is FRNRAP. V lost 6 bases and J lost 0, with 12 bases in between. This CDR3 contains 15 residues. The CDR3 here is CASGTGFVSGNTIYF. The DNA of the CDR3 is TGTGCTAGTGGGACCGGGTTCGTCTCTGGAAACACCATATATTTT.

The chain couples TRBV4-1 to TRBJ1-1, with 8 bases fitting TRBD1. The CDR3 runs to 15 residues. Germline V gene data show CDR1 as MGHRA and CDR2 as YSYEKL. V lost 2 bases, J lost 8 bases, and 10 bases stayed unmatched. CDR3 sequence reads: CASSQSTDRVREAFF. The DNA for the CDR3 is TGCGCCAGCAGCCAATCGACGGACAGGGTAAGGGAAGCTTTCTTT.

V usage is TRBV24-1 and J usage is TRBJ1-1; no firm D call. The CDR3 sequence is 11 residues long. Germline V gene lookup returns CDR1 KGHDR and CDR2 SFDVKD. Trimming removed 1 base from V and 12 bases from J, with 8 bases in between. This chain's CDR3 is CATSDLSRSFF. The CDR3 DNA follows: TGTGCCACCAGTGATTTATCGAGGTCTTTCTTT.

This clone was detected once. The chain employs TRBV15 and TRBJ1-5; 7 bases are shared with TRBD1. The length of the CDR3 is 16 residues. From germline, CDR1 is LNHNV and CDR2 YYDKDF (reference sequence). Trimming took 0 bases from V and 9 from J; bases not matched to a gene: 11. The CDR3: CATSRDTGERLWPQHF. As DNA, the CDR3 is TGTGCCACCAGCAGAGATACAGGGGAACGTTTGTGGCCCCAGCATTTT.